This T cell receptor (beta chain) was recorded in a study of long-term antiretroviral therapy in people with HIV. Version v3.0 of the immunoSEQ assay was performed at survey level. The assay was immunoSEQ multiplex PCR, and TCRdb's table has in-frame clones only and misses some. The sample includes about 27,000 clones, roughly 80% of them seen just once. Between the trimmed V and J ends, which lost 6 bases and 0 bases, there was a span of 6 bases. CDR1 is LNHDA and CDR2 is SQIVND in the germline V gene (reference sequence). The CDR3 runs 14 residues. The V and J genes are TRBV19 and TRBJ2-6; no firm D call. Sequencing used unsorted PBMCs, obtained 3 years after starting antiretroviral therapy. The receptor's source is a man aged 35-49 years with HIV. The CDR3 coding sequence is TGTGCCAGTAGGGTCCTCTCTGGGGCCAACGTCCTGACTTTC. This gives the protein CASRVLSGANVLTF. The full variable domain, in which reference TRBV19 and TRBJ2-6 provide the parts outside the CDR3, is DGGITQSPKYLFRKEGQNVTLSCEQNLNHDAMYWYRQDPGQGLRLIYYSQIVNDFQKGDIAEGYSVSREKKESFPLTVTSAQKNPTAFYLCASRVLSGANVLTFGAGSRLTVL.